This TCR beta chain was obtained from a study of T cell responses to AZD1222 COVID-19 vaccine. Study results and caveats: Repertoire sampling was restricted to post-peak T cell response timepoints. Within unmutated variant regions lay the reported targets of nearly half of spike-specific TCRs.

This clone occurred a few times. The antigen remains undetermined. Measured with immunoSEQ multiplex PCR; TCRdb has only the in-frame clones, and not every one. The sample lists 100,000 or so clones; around nine tenths were seen once. The CDR3 has 12 amino acids. Germline V CDR1 and CDR2: MDHEN, SYDVKM. V dropped 6 bases and J dropped 9 bases, with 12 bases sitting between them. The chain couples TRBV28 to TRBJ1-5; D remains unclear. This sequence originates from an adult who received the AZD1222 COVID-19 vaccine. The material sequenced was peripheral blood, taken 28 days after the second AZD1222 dose. CDR3 sequence (DNA): TGTGCCAGCAGCACATCTGAACGGCCCCAGCATTTT. This sequence encodes CASSTSERPQHF.